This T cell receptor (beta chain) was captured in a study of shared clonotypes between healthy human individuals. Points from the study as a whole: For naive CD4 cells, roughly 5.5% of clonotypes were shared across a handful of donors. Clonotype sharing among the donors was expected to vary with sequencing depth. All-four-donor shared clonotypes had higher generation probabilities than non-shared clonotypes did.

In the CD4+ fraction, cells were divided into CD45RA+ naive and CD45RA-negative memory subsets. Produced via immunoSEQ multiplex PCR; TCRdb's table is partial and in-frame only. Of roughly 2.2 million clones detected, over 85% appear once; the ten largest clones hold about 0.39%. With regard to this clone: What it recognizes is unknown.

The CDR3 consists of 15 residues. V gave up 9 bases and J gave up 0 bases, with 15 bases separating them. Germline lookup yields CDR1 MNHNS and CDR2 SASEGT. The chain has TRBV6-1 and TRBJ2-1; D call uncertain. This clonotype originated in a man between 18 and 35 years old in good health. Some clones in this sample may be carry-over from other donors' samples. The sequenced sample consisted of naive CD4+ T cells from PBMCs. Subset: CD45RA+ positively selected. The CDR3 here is CASEVGSRSYNEQFF. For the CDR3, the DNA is TGTGCCAGTGAAGTCGGCAGCCGCTCCTACAATGAGCAGTTCTTC.